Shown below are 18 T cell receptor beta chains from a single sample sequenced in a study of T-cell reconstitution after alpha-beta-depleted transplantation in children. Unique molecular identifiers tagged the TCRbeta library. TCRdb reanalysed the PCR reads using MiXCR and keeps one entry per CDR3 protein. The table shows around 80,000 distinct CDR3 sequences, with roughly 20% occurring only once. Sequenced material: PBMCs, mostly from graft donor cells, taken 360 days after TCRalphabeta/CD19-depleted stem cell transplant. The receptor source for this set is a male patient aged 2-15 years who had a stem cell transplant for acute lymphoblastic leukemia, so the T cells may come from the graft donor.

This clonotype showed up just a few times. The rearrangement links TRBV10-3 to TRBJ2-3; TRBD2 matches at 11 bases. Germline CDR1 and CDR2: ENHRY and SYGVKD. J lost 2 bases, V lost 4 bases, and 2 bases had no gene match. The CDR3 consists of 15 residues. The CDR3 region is CAISGTSGSTDTQYF. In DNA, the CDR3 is TGTGCCATCAGTGGGACTAGCGGGTCCACAGATACGCAGTATTTT.

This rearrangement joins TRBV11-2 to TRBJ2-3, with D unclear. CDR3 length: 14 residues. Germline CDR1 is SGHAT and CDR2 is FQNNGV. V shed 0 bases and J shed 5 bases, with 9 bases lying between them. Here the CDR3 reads CASSLDPRKDTQYF. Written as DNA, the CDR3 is TGTGCCAGCAGCTTAGATCCCCGTAAAGATACGCAGTATTTT.

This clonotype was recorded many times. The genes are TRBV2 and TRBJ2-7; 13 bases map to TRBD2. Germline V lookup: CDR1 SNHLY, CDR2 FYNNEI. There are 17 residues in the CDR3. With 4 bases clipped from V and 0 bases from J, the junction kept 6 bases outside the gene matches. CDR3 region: CASSGRGLAGSSYEQYF. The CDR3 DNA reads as TGTGCCAGCAGTGGGCGGGGACTAGCGGGGAGCTCCTACGAGCAGTACTTC. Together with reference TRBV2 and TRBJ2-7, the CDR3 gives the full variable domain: EPEVTQTPSHQVTQMGQEVILRCVPISNHLYFYWYRQILGQKVEFLVSFYNNEISEKSEIFDDQFSVERPDGSNFTLKIRSTKLEDSAMYFCASSGRGLAGSSYEQYFGPGTRLTVT.

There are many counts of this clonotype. CDR3 DNA: TGTGCCAGCAGTTTAGGTGGGGGCCCTAGCGAGCAGTACTTC. Encoded protein: CASSLGGGPSEQYF. V gene TRBV12-3 or TRBV12-4 combines with J gene TRBJ2-7; tentatively, D is TRBD1 (6 bases). The CDR3 loop spans 14 amino acids. Trimming stripped 1 base from V and 6 bases from J, with 13 bases between.

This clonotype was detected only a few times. The CDR3 region has the DNA TGTGCCAGCAGTTACTCGAATAATGAGCAGTTCTTC. This gives the protein CASSYSNNEQFF. The rearrangement joins TRBV6-6 to TRBJ2-1; D call uncertain. This CDR3 spans 12 amino acids. Trimming pared 0 bases from V and 7 bases from J, leaving 4 bases between. CDR1 MNHNY and CDR2 SVGAGI come from the germline V gene (reference sequence).

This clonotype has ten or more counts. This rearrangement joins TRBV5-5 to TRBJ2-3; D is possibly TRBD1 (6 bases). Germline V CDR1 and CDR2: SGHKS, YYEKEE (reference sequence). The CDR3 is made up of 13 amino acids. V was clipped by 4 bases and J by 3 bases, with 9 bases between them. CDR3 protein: CASSRQGTDTQYF. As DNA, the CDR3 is TGTGCCAGCAGCCGTCAGGGGACAGATACGCAGTATTTT.

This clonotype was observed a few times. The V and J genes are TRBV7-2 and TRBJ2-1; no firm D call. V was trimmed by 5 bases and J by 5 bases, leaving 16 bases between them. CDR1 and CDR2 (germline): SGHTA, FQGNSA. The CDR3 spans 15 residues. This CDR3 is CASSTRRNYDNEQFF. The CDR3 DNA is TGTGCCAGCAGCACACGGAGAAACTATGACAATGAGCAGTTCTTC.

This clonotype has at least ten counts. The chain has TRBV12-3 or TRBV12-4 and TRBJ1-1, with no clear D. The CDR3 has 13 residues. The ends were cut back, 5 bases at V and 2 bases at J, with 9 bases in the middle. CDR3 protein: CASSLLYNTEAFF. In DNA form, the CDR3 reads TGTGCCAGCAGTCTGTTATATAACACTGAAGCTTTCTTT.

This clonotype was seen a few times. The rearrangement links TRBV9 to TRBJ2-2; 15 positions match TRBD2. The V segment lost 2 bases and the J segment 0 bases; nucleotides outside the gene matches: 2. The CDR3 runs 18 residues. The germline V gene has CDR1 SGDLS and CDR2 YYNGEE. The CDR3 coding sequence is TGTGCCAGCAGCGTCGGACTAGCGGGAGGGCCGAACACCGGGGAGCTGTTTTTT. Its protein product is CASSVGLAGGPNTGELFF.

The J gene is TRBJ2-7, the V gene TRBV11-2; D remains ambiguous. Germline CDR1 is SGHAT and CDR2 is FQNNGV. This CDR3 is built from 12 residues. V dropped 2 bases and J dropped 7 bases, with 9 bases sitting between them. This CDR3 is CASSLSSEEQYF. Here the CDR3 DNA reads TGTGCCAGCAGCTTATCGTCAGAGGAGCAGTACTTC.

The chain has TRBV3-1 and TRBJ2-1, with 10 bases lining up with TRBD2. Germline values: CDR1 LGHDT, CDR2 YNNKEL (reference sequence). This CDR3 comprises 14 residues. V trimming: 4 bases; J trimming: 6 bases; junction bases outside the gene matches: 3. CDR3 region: CASSLASGGNEQFF. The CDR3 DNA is TGTGCCAGCAGCCTCGCTAGCGGGGGCAATGAGCAGTTCTTC.

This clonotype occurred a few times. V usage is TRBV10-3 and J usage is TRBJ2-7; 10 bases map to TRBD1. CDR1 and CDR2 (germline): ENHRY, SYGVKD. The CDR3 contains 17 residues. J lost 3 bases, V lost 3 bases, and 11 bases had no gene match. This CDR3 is CAISDRGWGTGVYEQYF. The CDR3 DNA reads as TGTGCCATCAGTGACCGGGGGTGGGGGACAGGGGTCTACGAGCAGTACTTC.

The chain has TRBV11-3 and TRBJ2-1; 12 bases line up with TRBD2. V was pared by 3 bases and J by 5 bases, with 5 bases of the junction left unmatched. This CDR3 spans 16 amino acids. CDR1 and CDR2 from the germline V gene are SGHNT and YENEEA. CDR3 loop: CASSLTSGSGDNEQFF. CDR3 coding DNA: TGTGCCAGCAGCTTGACTAGCGGGAGTGGTGACAATGAGCAGTTCTTC.

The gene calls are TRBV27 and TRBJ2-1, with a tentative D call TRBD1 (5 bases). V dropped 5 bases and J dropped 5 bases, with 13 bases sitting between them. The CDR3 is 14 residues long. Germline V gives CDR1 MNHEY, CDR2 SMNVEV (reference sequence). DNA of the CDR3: TGTGCCAGCAGTCCAGGGTGGCCGGACAATGAGCAGTTCTTC. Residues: CASSPGWPDNEQFF.

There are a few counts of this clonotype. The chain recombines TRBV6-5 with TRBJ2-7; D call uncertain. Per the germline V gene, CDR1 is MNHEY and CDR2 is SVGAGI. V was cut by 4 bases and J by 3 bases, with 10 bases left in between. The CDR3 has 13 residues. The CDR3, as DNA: TGTGCCAGCAGTTTACCCCCCGGCTACGAGCAGTACTTC. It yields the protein CASSLPPGYEQYF.

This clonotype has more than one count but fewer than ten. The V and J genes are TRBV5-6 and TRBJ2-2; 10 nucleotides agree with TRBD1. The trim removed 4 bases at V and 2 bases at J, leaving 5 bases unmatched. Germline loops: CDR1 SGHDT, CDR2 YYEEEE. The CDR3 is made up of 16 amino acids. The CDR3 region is CASSPTGGQNTGELFF. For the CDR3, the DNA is TGTGCCAGCAGCCCGACAGGGGGCCAAAACACCGGGGAGCTGTTTTTT.

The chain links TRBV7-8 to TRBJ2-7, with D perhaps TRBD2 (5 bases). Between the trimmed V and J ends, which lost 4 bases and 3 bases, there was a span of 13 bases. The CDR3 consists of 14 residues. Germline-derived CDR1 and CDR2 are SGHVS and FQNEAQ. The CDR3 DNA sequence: TGTGCCAGCAGCTCGTGGGTGGGAGACTACGAGCAGTACTTC. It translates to CASSSWVGDYEQYF.

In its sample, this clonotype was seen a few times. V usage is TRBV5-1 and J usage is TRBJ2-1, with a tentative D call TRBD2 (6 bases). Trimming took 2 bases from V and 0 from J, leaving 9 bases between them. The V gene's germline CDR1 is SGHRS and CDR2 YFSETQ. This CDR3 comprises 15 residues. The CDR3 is CASSFSGNSYNEQFF. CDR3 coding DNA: TGCGCCAGCAGCTTTAGCGGAAACTCCTACAATGAGCAGTTCTTC.